This record covers a single T cell receptor (beta chain). Its antigen remains unknown. The sample comes from a study of radiotherapy plus CTLA-4 blockade in lung cancer. The study, taken as a whole, reports: Clones derived from tumor TCRs expanded in blood after radiotherapy plus ipilimumab.

The CDR3 length is 13 residues. The germline CDR1 and CDR2 sequences are MDHEN and SYDVKM. V lost 8 bases to trimming and J lost 7 bases; unmatched junction nucleotides: 6. Profiling relied on immunoSEQ multiplex PCR, and the TCRdb table lists in-frame clones only, not all of them. The sample has some 100,000 clones, 65% to 85% seen once. This TCR was sampled from a human donor with non-small cell lung cancer who had a partial response to radiotherapy plus ipilimumab. The material was peripheral blood, obtained from a patient treated with radiotherapy plus ipilimumab. The chain carries TRBV28 and TRBJ2-2, with 8 nucleotides matching TRBD1. This CDR3 is CASSDRVDGELFF. In DNA, the CDR3 is TGTGCCAGCTCGGACAGGGTGGACGGGGAGCTGTTTTTT.